Below are 6 T cell receptor beta chains sequenced from a single sample in a study of T cell clones after liver transplantation. Sequencing was performed with immunoSEQ multiplex PCR; in TCRdb, only in-frame clones are kept and a portion is missing. This repertoire shows fewer than 110,000 clones, about 86% found once; its top ten account for approximately 2.9%. The sequenced sample was CD4+ T cells from blood, obtained around 4 years after liver transplant. These receptors were collected from a human patient who received a liver transplant. Some T cells may arise from the graft donor.

The sample holds one count of this clone. The chain is built from TRBV5-6 and TRBJ2-1; D is perhaps TRBD1 or TRBD2 (5 bases each). CDR3 length: 16 residues. V shed 2 bases and J shed 3 bases, with 15 bases lying between them. Per germline, CDR1 SGHDT and CDR2 YYEEEE. The CDR3 protein is CASSFREGFDYNEQFF. CDR3 in DNA: TGTGCCAGCAGCTTTCGAGAGGGGTTTGACTACAATGAGCAGTTCTTC.

The J gene is TRBJ2-6, the V gene TRBV5-8; D unresolved. Trimming removed 4 bases from V and 4 bases from J, with 15 bases in between. The CDR3 consists of 16 residues. The germline V gene has CDR1 SGHTS and CDR2 YDEGEE. DNA for the CDR3: TGTGCCAGCAGCCCCGCGTTGAGGCGAGGGGCCAACGTCCTGACTTTC. It yields the protein CASSPALRRGANVLTF. The full variable domain, rest sourced from reference TRBV5-8 and TRBJ2-6, is EAGVTQSPTHLIKTRGQQATLRCSPISGHTSVYWYQQALGLGLQFLLWYDEGEERNRGNFPPRFSGRQFPNYSSELNVNALELEDSALYLCASSPALRRGANVLTFGAGSRLTVL.

The CDR3 loop reads CASSGSGLGGNTIYF. The CDR3 bases are TGTGCCAGCAGCGGAAGTGGGTTGGGGGGAAACACCATATATTTT. The J gene is TRBJ1-3, the V gene TRBV9; D is unresolved. CDR3 length equals 15 residues. Trimming shortened V by 3 bases and J by 4 bases, and 14 bases separated the two germline ends. CDR1 is SGDLS, CDR2 YYNGEE, per germline.

V is TRBV15 and J is TRBJ2-2, with 8 bases aligning to TRBD2. The CDR3 sequence is 14 residues long. V shed 5 bases and J 1 base; nucleotides not matched to a gene: 0. CDR1 and CDR2 from the germline V gene are LNHNV and YYDKDF (reference sequence). The CDR3 nucleotides read TGTGCCACCAGCGGGACTAGGAACACCGGGGAGCTGTTTTTT. Translated, it gives CATSGTRNTGELFF.

The chain couples TRBV7-2 to TRBJ2-3, with 11 bases fitting TRBD1. Trimming removed 6 bases from V and 4 bases from J; junction bases left unmatched: 3. The CDR3 spans 14 residues. In germline, CDR1 is SGHTA, CDR2 FQGNSA. The CDR3, as DNA: TGTGCCAGCAGACAGGACAGGGGGCCAGATACGCAGTATTTT. This gives the protein CASRQDRGPDTQYF. The variable domain in full, completed from reference TRBV7-2 and TRBJ2-3, reads GAGVSQSPSNKVTEKGKDVELRCDPISGHTALYWYRQSLGQGLEFLIYFQGNSAPDKSGLPSDRFSAERTGGSVSTLTIQRTQQEDSAVYLCASRQDRGPDTQYFGPGTRLTVL.

The CDR3 coding sequence is TGTGCCAGCAGTAAACAAACAGGGGCCGGGAATGGCTACACCTTC. Encoded protein: CASSKQTGAGNGYTF. The rearrangement links TRBV6-1 to TRBJ1-2; 7 bases align to TRBD1. CDR3 length: 15 amino acids. The germline CDR1 and CDR2 sequences are MNHNS and SASEGT. V shed 5 bases and J 6 bases; nucleotides not matched to a gene: 12.